What follows are 18 T cell receptor beta chains derived from one specimen sequenced in a study of beta chain features in type 1 diabetes. The whole isolated RNA underwent reverse transcription, so sequencing captured expressed TCRB transcripts. The repertoire was sequenced with immunoSEQ multiplex PCR; TCRdb's copy has only in-frame clones and lacks some. Found here are about 450,000 clones, 11% of them singletons; the top ten hold approximately 0.05%. The sequenced material came from naive CD4+ T cells from blood. All receptors come from a woman aged 18-35 years in good health.

The chain links TRBV11-2 to TRBJ2-1; TRBD1 might be the D (6 bases). The CDR3 is 14 residues long. Germline V gene data show CDR1 as SGHAT and CDR2 as FQNNGV. Trimming removed 3 bases from V and 7 bases from J, with 13 bases in between. The CDR3 nucleotides are TGTGCCAGCAGCTTCAGCCCAGGGGAGAATGAGCAGTTCTTC. This gives the protein CASSFSPGENEQFF.

In this sample, this clone turned up a few times. The chain recombines TRBV28 with TRBJ2-5, with 8 positions matching TRBD2. The CDR3 extends over 15 amino acids. The trim removed 6 bases at V and 2 bases at J, leaving 8 bases unmatched. Germline lookup yields CDR1 MDHEN and CDR2 SYDVKM. The CDR3 DNA sequence: TGTGCCAGCAGACCCATAGCGGGGCGTCAAGAGACCCAGTACTTC. It specifies CASRPIAGRQETQYF.

This clone has only a few counts. The V and J genes are TRBV7-2 and TRBJ2-5; 8 bases align to TRBD1. Germline CDR1 is SGHTA and CDR2 is FQGNSA. Trimming removed 5 bases from V and 4 bases from J; junction bases left unmatched: 9. This CDR3 contains 15 residues. The CDR3 protein is CASSTDRGPSETQYF. The CDR3 DNA is TGTGCCAGCAGCACTGACAGGGGACCCTCAGAGACCCAGTACTTC.

This clone was seen only a few times. The chain joins TRBV29-1 to TRBJ2-1; D perhaps matches TRBD2 (5 bases). The ends were cut back, 6 bases at V and 5 bases at J, with 17 bases in the middle. The CDR3 spans 14 residues. Germline V gene lookup returns CDR1 SQVTM and CDR2 ANQGSEA. The CDR3 spells CSVATRIPNNEQFF. In nucleotides, the CDR3 is TGCAGCGTCGCAACTAGGATTCCTAACAATGAGCAGTTCTTC.

The chain's CDR3 is CASGLGRISPLHF. The CDR3, as DNA: TGTGCCAGCGGGCTCGGACGGATCTCACCCCTCCACTTT. This chain uses TRBV6-5 with TRBJ1-6; D unclear. Per germline, CDR1 MNHEY and CDR2 SVGAGI. The CDR3 covers 13 residues. Trimming shortened V by 8 bases and J by 10 bases, and 15 bases separated the two germline ends.

This clone turned up a few times. The V and J genes are TRBV5-4 and TRBJ2-3; 7 positions agree with TRBD1. The CDR3 sequence is 15 residues long. Germline loops: CDR1 SGHNT, CDR2 YYREEE (reference sequence). Losses at the gene ends were 4 bases for V and 1 base for J; bases not matched to a gene: 6. In DNA form, the CDR3 reads TGTGCCAGCAGCCGTTACGGGACAGGCACAGATACGCAGTATTTT. It yields the protein CASSRYGTGTDTQYF. Supplemented by reference TRBV5-4 and TRBJ2-3, the full variable domain reads ETGVTQSPTHLIKTRGQQVTLRCSSQSGHNTVSWYQQALGQGPQFIFQYYREEENGRGNFPPRFSGLQFPNYSSELNVNALELDDSALYLCASSRYGTGTDTQYFGPGTRLTVL.

The rearrangement joins TRBV5-6 to TRBJ2-7; D might be TRBD1 (6 bases). The germline V gene has CDR1 SGHDT and CDR2 YYEEEE. The CDR3 is 13 residues long. Trimming took 0 bases from V and 5 from J, leaving 9 bases between them. CDR3 sequence (DNA): TGTGCCAGCAGCTTGGAACAGGGCAACGAGCAGTACGTC. Protein sequence: CASSLEQGNEQYV.

The CDR3 here is CASSQVSTGLSYEQYF. CDR3 sequence (DNA): TGCGCCAGCAGCCAAGTGAGTACAGGGCTCTCCTACGAGCAGTACTTC. V and J are TRBV4-1 and TRBJ2-7, with D possibly being TRBD1 (6 bases). Between the trimmed V and J ends, which lost 1 base and 0 bases, there was a span of 13 bases. The CDR3 consists of 16 residues. In germline, CDR1 is MGHRA, CDR2 YSYEKL.

A few counts support this clone. The chain has TRBV9 and TRBJ1-5; D ambiguous. V was clipped by 2 bases and J by 4 bases, with 13 bases between them. Germline lookup yields CDR1 SGDLS and CDR2 YYNGEE. The CDR3 runs to 15 residues. The CDR3 here is CASSVSGLRNQPQHF. For the CDR3, the DNA is TGTGCCAGCAGCGTCAGTGGGTTAAGGAATCAGCCCCAGCATTTT.

This clone turned up a few times. This chain connects TRBV5-1 to TRBJ2-3; 9 nucleotides match TRBD1. Unmatched junction bases numbered 8, after V lost 4 bases and J lost 5 bases. Germline V gene lookup returns CDR1 SGHRS and CDR2 YFSETQ. The CDR3 contains 15 residues. CDR3 sequence (DNA): TGCGCCAGCAGCCGACGGGACAGGGCGGTAGATACGCAGTATTTT. It is translated as CASSRRDRAVDTQYF.

This clone was found a few times. The same CDR3 arises from other DNA sequences in this sample as well. The chain is built from TRBV30 and TRBJ1-5; TRBD1 is a possible D gene (5 bases). V shed 0 bases and J shed 7 bases, with 10 bases lying between them. Germline V gene lookup returns CDR1 GTSNPN and CDR2 SVGIG (reference sequence). The CDR3 loop spans 13 amino acids. CDR3 DNA: TGTGCCTGGAGTGTCGGCGGGGACCAGCCCCAGCATTTT. This translates into CAWSVGGDQPQHF.

The chain uses TRBV29-1 and TRBJ1-3; D ambiguous. The V end lost 5 bases, the J end lost 4 bases, and 9 bases lay between the germline ends. Germline assignment: CDR1 SQVTM and CDR2 ANQGSEA. The CDR3 spans 12 residues. The CDR3 DNA follows: TGCAGCGTTTTACCCCCGGGAAACACCATATATTTT. It encodes CSVLPPGNTIYF.

The chain recombines TRBV5-1 with TRBJ2-5; unclear D gene. The CDR3 loop spans 13 amino acids. V lost 1 base to trimming and J lost 4 bases, with 8 bases between them. Looked up from germline, CDR1 is SGHRS and CDR2 is YFSETQ. The DNA for the CDR3 is TGCGCCAGCAGCTTGTTCGGTTCAGAGACCCAGTACTTC. The encoded protein is CASSLFGSETQYF. The whole variable domain, filled in from reference TRBV5-1 and TRBJ2-5, reads KAGVTQTPRYLIKTRGQQVTLSCSPISGHRSVSWYQQTPGQGLQFLFEYFSETQRNKGNFPGRFSGRQFSNSRSEMNVSTLELGDSALYLCASSLFGSETQYFGPGTRLLVL.

This clone came up a few times. The CDR3 region has the DNA TGCGCCAGCAGCCCTCGACAGGGGAGGGCAGATACGCAGTATTTT. Amino acids: CASSPRQGRADTQYF. This chain links TRBV4-3 with TRBJ2-3, with a weak D call TRBD1 (8 bases). Trimming stripped 4 bases from V and 4 bases from J, with 15 bases between. The germline CDR1 and CDR2 sequences are LGHNA and YSLEER. The CDR3 contains 15 residues.

The sample holds a few counts of this clone. This rearrangement joins TRBV29-1 to TRBJ1-1, with TRBD1 as a possible D gene (5 bases). Germline V gives CDR1 SQVTM, CDR2 ANQGSEA. Trimming pared 4 bases from V and 0 bases from J, leaving 15 bases between. This CDR3 comprises 15 residues. CDR3 DNA sequence: TGCAGCGTTGTAAGAACGGGACCGATGAACACTGAAGCTTTCTTT. Its translation: CSVVRTGPMNTEAFF.

The chain's CDR3 is CASSQESSLTDTQYF. The CDR3 nucleotides are TGCGCCAGCAGCCAAGAATCCTCCCTCACAGATACGCAGTATTTT. This chain joins TRBV4-3 and TRBJ2-3; the D is unclear. The CDR3 is 15 amino acids. V lost 0 bases to trimming and J lost 2 bases, with 9 bases between them. Germline V gene data show CDR1 as LGHNA and CDR2 as YSLEER.

V usage is TRBV29-1 and J usage is TRBJ2-6; D ambiguous. Germline lookup yields CDR1 SQVTM and CDR2 ANQGSEA. The CDR3 is made up of 13 amino acids. Between the trimmed V and J ends, which lost 7 bases and 0 bases, there was a span of 7 bases. The CDR3 reads CSARPSGANVLTF. Written as DNA, the CDR3 is TGCAGCGCTCGGCCCTCTGGGGCCAACGTCCTGACTTTC.

V usage is TRBV7-9 and J usage is TRBJ2-5, with unresolved D. This CDR3 region has 13 residues. The ends were cut back, 5 bases at V and 5 bases at J, with 12 bases in the middle. CDR1 SEHNR and CDR2 FQNEAQ come from the germline V gene (reference sequence). This CDR3 reads CASSPLASETQYF. DNA of the CDR3: TGTGCCAGCAGCCCATTAGCTTCGGAGACCCAGTACTTC. The full variable domain, rest sourced from reference TRBV7-9 and TRBJ2-5, is DTGVSQNPRHKITKRGQNVTFRCDPISEHNRLYWYRQTLGQGPEFLTYFQNEAQLEKSRLLSDRFSAERPKGSFSTLEIQRTEQGDSAMYLCASSPLASETQYFGPGTRLLVL.